The rows below give T cell receptor beta chains drawn from one sample of a study of post-analysis software for immune sequencing data. In TCRdb, the PCR reads were re-called with MiXCR into one record per CDR3 protein. Seen here are roughly 730,000 distinct CDR3 sequences, about 27% observed once, and the top ten hold around 0.56%. The sequenced material came from blood. These receptors were obtained from a girl between 5 and 17 years old with multiple sclerosis. Both conserved end residues are part of each CDR3. Each record gives: CDR3 protein, CDR3 DNA, J gene, clone size, D gene, V gene. The D gene is left open where the match is weak. The size of a clone is reported for some rows only, either as once, few or many, or as a class for expanded clones.

CDR3aa: CASSFDWGTGYTF; CDR3nt: TGCGCCAGCAGCTTTGATTGGGGGACTGGCTACACCTTC; j_gene: TRBJ1-2; abundance: few; d_gene: NA; v_gene: TRBV5-1
CDR3aa: CASSSMTGAHYGYTF; CDR3nt: TGTGCCAGCAGCTCCATGACAGGGGCCCACTATGGCTACACCTTC; j_gene: TRBJ1-2; abundance: NA; d_gene: TRBD1; v_gene: TRBV13
CDR3aa: CASSSQVYNEQFF; CDR3nt: TGTGCCAGCAGCTCCCAAGTCTACAATGAGCAGTTCTTC; j_gene: TRBJ2-1; abundance: NA; d_gene: NA; v_gene: TRBV7-9
CDR3aa: CASSPGLNPTDTQYF; CDR3nt: TGTGCCAGCAGTCCTGGACTTAATCCCACAGATACGCAGTATTTT; j_gene: TRBJ2-3; abundance: NA; d_gene: NA; v_gene: TRBV28
CDR3aa: CASSQDPGQLEKLFF; CDR3nt: TGTGCCAGCAGCCAAGATCCGGGACAGTTAGAAAAACTGTTTTTT; j_gene: TRBJ1-4; abundance: few; d_gene: TRBD1; v_gene: TRBV4-2
CDR3aa: CASSQGASGARADTQYF; CDR3nt: TGTGCCAGCAGCCAAGGGGCTAGCGGGGCACGGGCGGATACGCAGTATTTT; j_gene: TRBJ2-3; abundance: NA; d_gene: TRBD2; v_gene: TRBV3-1
CDR3aa: CASSLEGDVQYF; CDR3nt: TGTGCCAGCAGCTTAGAAGGCGACGTCCAGTACTTC; j_gene: TRBJ2-7; abundance: many; d_gene: NA; v_gene: TRBV7-2
CDR3aa: CASSQERVLGQPQHF; CDR3nt: TGTGCCAGCAGCCAAGAGAGGGTTCTGGGTCAGCCCCAGCATTTT; j_gene: TRBJ1-5; abundance: NA; d_gene: NA; v_gene: TRBV4-2
CDR3aa: CATQPGDRELETQYF; CDR3nt: TGTGCCACGCAACCCGGGGACAGGGAGCTGGAGACCCAGTACTTC; j_gene: TRBJ2-5; abundance: few; d_gene: TRBD1; v_gene: TRBV10-3
CDR3aa: CASSVDPGTGLNTEAFF; CDR3nt: TGTGCCAGCAGCGTAGACCCCGGGACAGGACTGAACACTGAAGCTTTCTTT; j_gene: TRBJ1-1; abundance: few; d_gene: TRBD1; v_gene: TRBV9
CDR3aa: CASSFTDRTGYGYTF; CDR3nt: TGTGCCAGCAGTTTTACGGACAGGACCGGCTATGGCTACACCTTC; j_gene: TRBJ1-2; abundance: NA; d_gene: TRBD1; v_gene: TRBV27
CDR3aa: CASSAPEFNTEAFF; CDR3nt: TGTGCCAGCAGCGCCCCAGAATTTAACACTGAAGCTTTCTTT; j_gene: TRBJ1-1; abundance: NA; d_gene: NA; v_gene: TRBV9
CDR3aa: CATSPTRGGDNEQFF; CDR3nt: TGTGCCACCAGTCCTACTAGAGGAGGGGACAATGAGCAGTTCTTC; j_gene: TRBJ2-1; abundance: NA; d_gene: NA; v_gene: TRBV24-1
CDR3aa: CASTGRQVAHNEQFF; CDR3nt: TGTGCCAGTACCGGACGGCAAGTTGCCCACAATGAGCAGTTCTTC; j_gene: TRBJ2-1; abundance: NA; d_gene: NA; v_gene: TRBV19
CDR3aa: CASSLTPGGTEAFF; CDR3nt: TGTGCCAGCAGCTTGACACCGGGGGGTACTGAAGCTTTCTTT; j_gene: TRBJ1-1; abundance: few; d_gene: NA; v_gene: TRBV12-3/TRBV12-4
CDR3aa: CASSLETFVRGMTDTQYF; CDR3nt: TGCGCCAGCAGCTTGGAGACTTTTGTGAGAGGAATGACAGATACGCAGTATTTT; j_gene: TRBJ2-3; abundance: NA; d_gene: NA; v_gene: TRBV9
CDR3aa: CASSLFGTGTNEKLFF; CDR3nt: TGTGCCAGCAGTTTATTTGGGACAGGCACTAATGAAAAACTGTTTTTT; j_gene: TRBJ1-4; abundance: NA; d_gene: TRBD1; v_gene: TRBV28
CDR3aa: CASSPFVAGGFRSYNEQFF; CDR3nt: TGTGCCAGCAGCCCCTTTGTAGCGGGAGGATTCCGCTCCTACAATGAGCAGTTCTTC; j_gene: TRBJ2-1; abundance: NA; d_gene: TRBD2; v_gene: TRBV7-8
CDR3aa: CASSPKTGGDDTQYF; CDR3nt: TGTGCCAGCAGCCCAAAGACAGGGGGCGATGATACGCAGTATTTT; j_gene: TRBJ2-3; abundance: NA; d_gene: TRBD1; v_gene: TRBV7-9
CDR3aa: CASSVEGAQGYTF; CDR3nt: TGTGCCAGCAGCGTAGAGGGGGCGCAAGGCTACACCTTC; j_gene: TRBJ1-2; abundance: few; d_gene: TRBD1; v_gene: TRBV9
CDR3aa: CASSLGLEGTDTQYF; CDR3nt: TGTGCCAGTAGTCTCGGACTAGAAGGCACAGATACGCAGTATTTT; j_gene: TRBJ2-3; abundance: NA; d_gene: TRBD2; v_gene: TRBV19
CDR3aa: CASSTGLAHQETQYF; CDR3nt: TGCGCCAGCAGTACGGGACTAGCTCACCAAGAGACCCAGTACTTC; j_gene: TRBJ2-5; abundance: once; d_gene: TRBD2; v_gene: TRBV10-2
CDR3aa: CASSAILAGTDTQYF; CDR3nt: TGCGCCAGCAGTGCTATCCTAGCGGGCACAGATACGCAGTATTTT; j_gene: TRBJ2-3; abundance: many; d_gene: TRBD2; v_gene: TRBV10-1
CDR3aa: CASSLNGAGAGNEQFF; CDR3nt: TGTGCCAGCAGCTTAAATGGGGCGGGGGCGGGAAATGAGCAGTTCTTC; j_gene: TRBJ2-1; abundance: few; d_gene: NA; v_gene: TRBV7-2
CDR3aa: CASSSWVSYEQYF; CDR3nt: TGTGCCAGCAGCTCTTGGGTCTCCTACGAGCAGTACTTC; j_gene: TRBJ2-7; abundance: few; d_gene: NA; v_gene: TRBV7-8
CDR3aa: CASSPRDRGIETQYF; CDR3nt: TGTGCCAGCAGCCCCCGGGACAGGGGGATCGAGACCCAGTACTTC; j_gene: TRBJ2-5; abundance: NA; d_gene: TRBD1; v_gene: TRBV4-2
CDR3aa: CASSPRVARADTQYF; CDR3nt: TGTGCCAGCAGCCCCCGGGTAGCCCGCGCAGATACGCAGTATTTT; j_gene: TRBJ2-3; abundance: NA; d_gene: NA; v_gene: TRBV7-2
CDR3aa: CASSDSAATSTDTQYF; CDR3nt: TGTGCCAGCAGTGACTCAGCGGCTACTAGCACAGATACGCAGTATTTT; j_gene: TRBJ2-3; abundance: NA; d_gene: NA; v_gene: TRBV6-4
CDR3aa: CSASGVGTDTQYF; CDR3nt: TGCAGTGCTTCAGGGGTTGGCACAGATACGCAGTATTTT; j_gene: TRBJ2-3; abundance: few; d_gene: NA; v_gene: TRBV20-1
CDR3aa: CASSVDAGTYNEQYF; CDR3nt: TGTGCCAGCAGCGTAGACGCGGGCACATACAATGAGCAGTACTTC; j_gene: TRBJ2-5; abundance: NA; d_gene: NA; v_gene: TRBV9
CDR3aa: CASSTLAIGQFF; CDR3nt: TGTGCCAGCAGTACTCTAGCAATTGGGCAGTTCTTC; j_gene: TRBJ2-1; abundance: NA; d_gene: NA; v_gene: TRBV5-5
CDR3aa: CATTVRGYEQYF; CDR3nt: TGTGCCACCACTGTCCGGGGCTACGAGCAGTACTTC; j_gene: TRBJ2-7; abundance: NA; d_gene: NA; v_gene: TRBV2
CDR3aa: CAIRSSGGADTQYF; CDR3nt: TGTGCCATCAGGTCGAGCGGGGGGGCGGATACGCAGTATTTT; j_gene: TRBJ2-3; abundance: few; d_gene: TRBD2; v_gene: TRBV10-3
CDR3aa: CASTPMGLAFDEQFF; CDR3nt: TGTGCCAGCACCCCGATGGGGCTAGCGTTTGATGAGCAGTTCTTC; j_gene: TRBJ2-1; abundance: few; d_gene: NA; v_gene: TRBV11-2
CDR3aa: CNARALSSYNEQFF; CDR3nt: TGCAATGCTAGAGCTCTGAGCTCCTACAATGAGCAGTTCTTC; j_gene: TRBJ2-1; abundance: once; d_gene: NA; v_gene: TRBV20-1
CDR3aa: CASSTVLNYGYTF; CDR3nt: TGTGCCAGCAGCACGGTTCTTAACTATGGCTACACCTTC; j_gene: TRBJ1-2; abundance: NA; d_gene: NA; v_gene: TRBV7-2
CDR3aa: CASSDHPQGDLNTQYF; CDR3nt: TGCGCCAGCAGTGATCATCCCCAGGGGGATCTTAATACGCAGTATTTT; j_gene: TRBJ2-3; abundance: NA; d_gene: TRBD1; v_gene: TRBV10-1
CDR3aa: CASSAGQPRTDTQYF; CDR3nt: TGCGCCAGCAGCGCGGGACAGCCGAGGACAGATACGCAGTATTTT; j_gene: TRBJ2-3; abundance: NA; d_gene: NA; v_gene: TRBV5-1
CDR3aa: CATRESVGLAGGRYNEQFF; CDR3nt: TGTGCCACAAGAGAATCAGTAGGACTAGCGGGAGGGAGGTACAATGAGCAGTTCTTC; j_gene: TRBJ2-1; abundance: NA; d_gene: TRBD2; v_gene: TRBV27
CDR3aa: CASSFSGLAGYGYTF; CDR3nt: TGTGCCAGCAGCTTCAGTGGGCTCGCGGGCTATGGCTACACCTTC; j_gene: TRBJ1-2; abundance: few; d_gene: NA; v_gene: TRBV7-2
CDR3aa: CSVELGLETQYF; CDR3nt: TGCAGCGTTGAATTAGGGTTAGAGACCCAGTACTTC; j_gene: TRBJ2-5; abundance: NA; d_gene: NA; v_gene: TRBV29-1
CDR3aa: CASSLGSTGSVYGYTF; CDR3nt: TGTGCCAGCAGCTTGGGATCTACGGGGAGTGTCTATGGCTACACCTTC; j_gene: TRBJ1-2; abundance: NA; d_gene: NA; v_gene: TRBV7-9
CDR3aa: CASSLKDGRNEQFF; CDR3nt: TGCGCCAGCAGCTTAAAGGACGGGCGGAATGAGCAGTTCTTC; j_gene: TRBJ2-1; abundance: NA; d_gene: NA; v_gene: TRBV4-1
CDR3aa: CASSSYRSPDTQYF; CDR3nt: TGTGCCAGCAGTAGTTACCGTAGCCCAGATACGCAGTATTTT; j_gene: TRBJ2-3; abundance: few; d_gene: NA; v_gene: TRBV6-5
CDR3aa: CASRTTGQAYEQYF; CDR3nt: TGTGCCAGCAGGACAACGGGACAGGCCTACGAGCAGTACTTC; j_gene: TRBJ2-7; abundance: few; d_gene: TRBD1; v_gene: TRBV6-6
CDR3aa: CASRSASGPYEQYF; CDR3nt: TGTGCCAGCAGGTCCGCTAGCGGACCCTACGAGCAGTACTTC; j_gene: TRBJ2-7; abundance: few; d_gene: TRBD2; v_gene: TRBV7-9
CDR3aa: CAISESWLAGGNEQFF; CDR3nt: TGTGCCATCAGTGAGTCTTGGCTAGCGGGAGGCAATGAGCAGTTCTTC; j_gene: TRBJ2-1; abundance: NA; d_gene: TRBD2; v_gene: TRBV10-3
CDR3aa: CSAPPFLGLQGHNEQFF; CDR3nt: TGCAGTGCCCCCCCTTTTTTGGGACTTCAGGGGCACAATGAGCAGTTCTTC; j_gene: TRBJ2-1; abundance: NA; d_gene: NA; v_gene: TRBV20-1
CDR3aa: CSVETTGVTGELFF; CDR3nt: TGCAGCGTTGAAACGACAGGGGTCACCGGGGAGCTGTTTTTT; j_gene: TRBJ2-2; abundance: few; d_gene: TRBD1; v_gene: TRBV29-1
CDR3aa: CASSYVGDAEAFF; CDR3nt: TGTGCCAGCAGTTACGTCGGGGATGCTGAAGCTTTCTTT; j_gene: TRBJ1-1; abundance: few; d_gene: NA; v_gene: TRBV6-5
CDR3aa: CASRERYNEQYF; CDR3nt: TGCGCCAGCCGGGAGCGCTACAATGAGCAGTACTTC; j_gene: TRBJ2-7; abundance: once; d_gene: NA; v_gene: TRBV5-1
CDR3aa: CASSQTDRNTEAFF; CDR3nt: TGCGCCAGCAGCCAAACGGACAGGAACACTGAAGCTTTCTTT; j_gene: TRBJ1-1; abundance: NA; d_gene: NA; v_gene: TRBV5-1
CDR3aa: CSVEEATGGGGPQHF; CDR3nt: TGCAGCGTTGAAGAAGCCACAGGGGGCGGTGGGCCCCAGCATTTT; j_gene: TRBJ1-5; abundance: NA; d_gene: TRBD1; v_gene: TRBV29-1
CDR3aa: CASSSTGGASLGQPQHF; CDR3nt: TGTGCCAGCAGTTCTACAGGGGGCGCTTCATTAGGTCAGCCCCAGCATTTT; j_gene: TRBJ1-5; abundance: NA; d_gene: TRBD1; v_gene: TRBV28
CDR3aa: CASSLNRGRFYNEQYF; CDR3nt: TGTGCCAGCAGCTTGAACCGGGGGCGCTTCTACAATGAGCAGTACTTC; j_gene: TRBJ2-7; abundance: NA; d_gene: NA; v_gene: TRBV5-5
CDR3aa: CASSSGTGLRNEQYF; CDR3nt: TGTGCCAGCAGCTCCGGGACAGGGCTTCGGAACGAGCAGTACTTC; j_gene: TRBJ2-7; abundance: many; d_gene: TRBD1; v_gene: TRBV7-2
CDR3aa: CASRPHHRGAYNSPLHF; CDR3nt: TGTGCCAGCAGACCCCATCACAGGGGAGCCTATAATTCACCCCTCCACTTT; j_gene: TRBJ1-6; abundance: NA; d_gene: TRBD1; v_gene: TRBV14
CDR3aa: CASSALGNEQYF; CDR3nt: TGTGCCAGCAGTGCCCTGGGGAACGAGCAGTACTTC; j_gene: TRBJ2-7; abundance: many; d_gene: NA; v_gene: TRBV6-1
CDR3aa: CASSWAGDTQYF; CDR3nt: TGTGCCAGCAGCTGGGCGGGCGATACGCAGTATTTT; j_gene: TRBJ2-3; abundance: many; d_gene: NA; v_gene: TRBV7-2